This T cell receptor beta chain derives from a study of cytomegalovirus exposure and HLA in healthy donors. Assay used: immunoSEQ multiplex PCR; TCRdb lists only in-frame clones, some missing. The table shows some 75,000 clones, with 95% to 97% occurring only once. Trimming shortened V by 8 bases and J by 8 bases, and 18 bases separated the two germline ends. Germline V gene data show CDR1 as LNHDA and CDR2 as SQIVND (reference sequence). The CDR3 totals 14 residues. The donors were members of the roughly 120-subject validation cohort (separate from the roughly 660-subject first cohort). Sequencing was done on a sample of PBMCs. The source of this sequence is a woman younger than 30 in good health and CMV-seronegative. V gene TRBV19 combines with J gene TRBJ2-2; TRBD1 is a possible D gene (6 bases). The CDR3 nucleotides are TGTGCCAGTGCAGGGGCCAACTGGGGAGGGGAGCTGTTTTTT. Amino acid sequence: CASAGANWGGELFF.